The clone carrying this T cell receptor beta chain has only a few counts. Its antigen is unidentified. The data belong to a study of CD8 T cells in ankylosing spondylitis. Whole-study results and caveats: A CD8+ phenotype characterized the disease-linked clones, which were relatively rare in peripheral blood.

V was trimmed by 5 bases and J by 0 bases, leaving 14 bases between them. Germline CDR1 is SEHNR and CDR2 is FQNEAQ (reference sequence). This CDR3 is built from 16 residues. Quantitative 5'-RACE with molecular barcodes generated TCR beta libraries. TCRdb passed the 5' RACE reads through MiXCR, listing each CDR3 protein once. Altogether fewer than 35,000 distinct CDR3 sequences are present, around 14% being singletons, with the ten largest covering approximately 35%. The chain recombines TRBV7-9 with TRBJ2-1; D possibly uses TRBD1 or TRBD2 (5 bases each). The receptor's source is a male donor with ankylosing spondylitis or in good health (not recorded which). The sequenced sample consisted of blood. The CDR3 nucleotides read TGTGCCAGCAGCCCCGGGACCCTGAGCTCCTACAATGAGCAGTTCTTC. It is translated as CASSPGTLSSYNEQFF.